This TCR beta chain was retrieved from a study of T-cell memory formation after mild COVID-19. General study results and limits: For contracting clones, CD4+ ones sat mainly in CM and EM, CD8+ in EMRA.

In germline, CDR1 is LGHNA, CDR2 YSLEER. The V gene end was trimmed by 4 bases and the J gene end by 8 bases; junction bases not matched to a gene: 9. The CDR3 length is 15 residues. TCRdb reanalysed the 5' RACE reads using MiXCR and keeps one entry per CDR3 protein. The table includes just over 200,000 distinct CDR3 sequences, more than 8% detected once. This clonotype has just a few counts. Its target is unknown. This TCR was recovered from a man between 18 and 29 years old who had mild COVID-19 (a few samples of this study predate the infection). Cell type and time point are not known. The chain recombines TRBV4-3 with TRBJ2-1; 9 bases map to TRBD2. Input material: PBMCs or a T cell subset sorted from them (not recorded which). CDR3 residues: CASSLRAGGGDEQFF. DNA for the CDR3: TGCGCCAGCAGCCTACGAGCGGGGGGCGGGGATGAGCAGTTCTTC.